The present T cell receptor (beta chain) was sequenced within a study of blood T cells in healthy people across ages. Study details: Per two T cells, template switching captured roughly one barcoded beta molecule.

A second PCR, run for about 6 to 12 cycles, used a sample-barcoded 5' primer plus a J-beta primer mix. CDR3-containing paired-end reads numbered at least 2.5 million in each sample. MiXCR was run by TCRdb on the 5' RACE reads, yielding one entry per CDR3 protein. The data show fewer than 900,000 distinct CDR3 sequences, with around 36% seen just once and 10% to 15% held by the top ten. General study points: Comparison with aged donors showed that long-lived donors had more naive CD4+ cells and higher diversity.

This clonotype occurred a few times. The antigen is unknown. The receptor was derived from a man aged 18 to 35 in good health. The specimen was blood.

The CDR3 spells CATLGESNEQFF. CDR3 coding DNA: TGTGCCACGCTCGGGGAGTCCAATGAGCAGTTCTTC. This chain connects TRBV3-1 to TRBJ2-1, with D maybe TRBD2 (5 bases). V gave up 10 bases and J gave up 6 bases, with 13 bases separating them. Germline CDR1 reads LGHDT; CDR2 reads YNNKEL (reference sequence). The CDR3 runs to 12 residues.